The rows below give T cell receptor beta chains drawn from one sample of a study of molecular identifiers for immune sequencing clone quantification. TCRdb redid the calling of the PCR reads with MiXCR, one entry per CDR3 protein. The data contain more than 550,000 distinct CDR3 sequences, less than 30% of them seen just once; the ten biggest clones take up about 0.73%. Material: naive CD8+ T cells from blood, with Jurkat cell RNA spiked in. These receptors all come from a human donor in good health. Some libraries in this study had Jurkat cell RNA spiked in. The CDR3 runs from the conserved cysteine through the conserved F or W. D genes are given only for firm matches. Part of the rows lack a size; the others show once, few, many or a class for expanded clones.

V: TRBV29-1
D: NA
size: many
J: TRBJ1-6
CDR3: CSVEEGYNSPLHF
DNA: TGCAGCGTTGAAGAAGGATATAATTCACCCCTCCACTTT

V: TRBV5-6
D: NA
size: few
J: TRBJ1-4
CDR3: CASSLIGTSETNEKLFF
DNA: TGTGCCAGCAGCCTAATTGGGACTTCTGAAACTAATGAAAAACTGTTTTTT

V: TRBV6-5
D: NA
size: many
J: TRBJ1-1
CDR3: CASGAFLDTEAFF
DNA: TGTGCCAGTGGGGCCTTTCTGGACACTGAAGCTTTCTTT

V: TRBV7-2
D: NA
size: once
J: TRBJ2-5
CDR3: CASSSRGLGINLWETQCF
DNA: TGTGCCAGCAGCTCCCGCGGGCTGGGGATTAACCTCTGGGAGACCCAGTGCTTC

V: TRBV3-1
D: TRBD2
size: many
J: TRBJ2-5
CDR3: CASSQRTSGQETQYF
DNA: TGCGCCAGCAGCCAACGGACTAGCGGCCAAGAGACCCAGTACTTC

V: TRBV4-3
D: NA
size: many
J: TRBJ2-7
CDR3: CASSQDLGLYEQYF
DNA: TGCGCCAGCAGCCAAGATTTGGGGCTCTACGAGCAGTACTTC

V: TRBV30
D: TRBD1
size: NA
J: TRBJ2-7
CDR3: CAWSVSPGQGIKTYEQYF
DNA: TGTGCCTGGAGTGTAAGCCCTGGACAGGGGATTAAAACCTACGAGCAGTACTTC

V: TRBV13
D: NA
size: few
J: TRBJ2-2
CDR3: CASSSPTGTNTGELFF
DNA: TGTGCCAGCAGCTCCCCGACAGGAACAAACACCGGGGAGCTGTTTTTT

V: TRBV7-2
D: NA
size: many
J: TRBJ2-7
CDR3: CASSIYPGISYEQYF
DNA: TGTGCCAGCAGCATTTACCCGGGGATTTCCTACGAGCAGTACTTC

V: TRBV4-3
D: NA
size: NA
J: TRBJ2-7
CDR3: CASSQDLAPSYEQYF
DNA: TGCGCCAGCAGCCAAGATTTGGCGCCCTCCTACGAGCAGTACTTC

V: TRBV29-1
D: TRBD2
size: NA
J: TRBJ2-1
CDR3: CSVESQREWSYNEQFF
DNA: TGCAGCGTTGAATCCCAGCGGGAGTGGTCCTACAATGAGCAGTTCTTC